These 5 T cell receptor beta chains originate from one sample sequenced in a study of Tregs in tolerant kidney transplant recipients. Repertoires were generated with immunoSEQ multiplex PCR, while TCRdb's copy carries only in-frame clones and drops some. The data show fewer than 150,000 clones, roughly nine tenths seen once. The sequenced material came from CD4+ T cells from blood. Receptors originate from a human donor in good health.

The rearrangement joins TRBV4-2 to TRBJ2-7; D unresolved. V was pared by 1 base and J by 0 bases, with 10 bases between. CDR3 length: 15 residues. Germline V lookup: CDR1 LGHNA, CDR2 YNFKEQ. For the CDR3, the DNA is TGTGCCAGCAGCCAAGGGGCCAGGTTCTCCTACGAGCAGTACTTC. Protein product: CASSQGARFSYEQYF.

The chain has TRBV10-3 and TRBJ1-5; a possible D gene is TRBD1 (6 bases). Trimming cost V 7 bases and J 3 bases, with 16 bases left between them. This CDR3 region has 15 residues. Germline CDR1 reads ENHRY; CDR2 reads SYGVKD. CDR3 nucleotides: TGTGCCATCACAGGGTCAGGGGATCCCAATCAGCCCCAGCATTTT. Amino acids: CAITGSGDPNQPQHF.

CDR3 bases: TGCGCCAGCAGCACGACAGGGAGCTCTGGGGCCAACGTCCTGACTTTC. It is translated as CASSTTGSSGANVLTF. This rearrangement joins TRBV5-1 to TRBJ2-6; 7 positions agree with TRBD1. This CDR3 is built from 16 residues. Germline-derived CDR1 and CDR2 are SGHRS and YFSETQ. V shed 4 bases and J 0 bases; nucleotides not matched to a gene: 4.

The chain couples TRBV7-9 to TRBJ2-3; D is perhaps TRBD1 (5 bases). Germline lookup yields CDR1 SEHNR and CDR2 FQNEAQ (reference sequence). The CDR3 length is 16 residues. The V end lost 8 bases, the J end lost 0 bases, and 18 bases lay between the germline ends. CDR3 in amino acids: CASSSVRQSSTDTQYF. Written as DNA, the CDR3 is TGTGCCAGCTCCTCAGTGCGACAGTCAAGCACAGATACGCAGTATTTT.

This chain connects TRBV5-1 to TRBJ2-2; 7 bases agree with TRBD1. The V gene end was trimmed by 5 bases and the J gene end by 1 base; junction bases not matched to a gene: 5. CDR1 SGHRS and CDR2 YFSETQ come from the germline V gene. The CDR3 sequence is 15 residues long. CDR3 sequence: CASSRQGENTGELFF. The DNA for the CDR3 is TGCGCCAGCAGTCGTCAGGGGGAGAACACCGGGGAGCTGTTTTTT.